These 3 T cell receptor beta chains were sequenced from one sample in a study of blood T cell repertoires in COVID-19. Some clones are missing from TCRdb's copy, which holds only in-frame ones; the method was immunoSEQ multiplex PCR. The top ten clones hold approximately 13% of a sample with about 190,000 clones, around 80% of them seen once. Material for sequencing was peripheral blood. The receptors shown here come from a woman aged 45 to 65 with acute or convalescent COVID-19.

This clone has just one count. In DNA form, the CDR3 reads TGTGCCAGCAGCGACCTTCGGCAGGGGAACACTGAAGCTTTCTTT. It encodes CASSDLRQGNTEAFF. V gene TRBV9 combines with J gene TRBJ1-1; perhaps TRBD1 as D (5 bases). The V end lost 3 bases, the J end lost 1 base, and 13 bases lay between the germline ends. The CDR3 extends over 15 amino acids. Germline CDR1 and CDR2: SGDLS and YYNGEE.

This chain joins TRBV6-5 and TRBJ2-1, with TRBD2 as a possible D gene (6 bases). The V and J ends lost 6 bases and 4 bases respectively, with 10 bases between them. The length of the CDR3 is 13 residues. Germline CDR1 is MNHEY and CDR2 is SVGAGI. The CDR3 bases are TGTGCCAGCAGAGCCCGGGGGTACAATGAGCAGTTCTTC. Protein sequence: CASRARGYNEQFF.

Ten or more counts support this clone. The gene calls are TRBV5-1 and TRBJ2-7; TRBD1 agrees at 8 bases. Per the germline V gene, CDR1 is SGHRS and CDR2 is YFSETQ. J gave up 2 bases and V 4 bases, and 5 bases lay outside the gene matches. The CDR3 covers 14 residues. For the CDR3, the DNA is TGCGCCAGCAGCCCCACAGGGGGACCCTACGAGCAGTACTTC. Its translation is CASSPTGGPYEQYF.